Listed below are T cell receptor beta chains from one sample, sequenced in a study of blood T cells in healthy people across ages. TCRdb ran MiXCR on the 5' RACE reads and lists one entry per CDR3 protein. The sample lists approximately 900,000 distinct CDR3 sequences; around 46% were seen once. The source material was blood. Receptors were obtained from a man younger than 40 in good health. CDR3s include the opening cysteine and the closing phenylalanine or tryptophan. The D gene is left open where the match is weak. Expanded clones are given a class, and other clones once, few, many or no size at all.

>TRBD1|.|TRBV6-6|TRBJ1-4
TGTGCCAGCACCACACCAGGGGGAGGATGGGAAAAACTGTTTTTT
CASTTPGGGWEKLFF
>.|few|TRBV4-3|TRBJ1-4
TGCGCCAGCAGCCAAGAATCAGGGTTCGGGGAAAAACTGTTTTTT
CASSQESGFGEKLFF
>TRBD2|.|TRBV20-1|TRBJ2-4
TGCAGTGCAAAAGGGGGACTAGCGTCGAGCAAAAACATTCAGTACTTC
CSAKGGLASSKNIQYF
>.|.|TRBV27|TRBJ2-3
TGTGCCAGCAGCCCCTGGGGGGGGCGTTCAGATACGCAGTATTTT
CASSPWGGRSDTQYF
>.|.|TRBV12-3/TRBV12-4|TRBJ2-1
TGTGCCAGCAGACCTCTAGAAAATGAGCAGTTCTTC
CASRPLENEQFF
>TRBD2|few|TRBV4-2|TRBJ2-1
TGTGCCAGCAGCCAAGGGGCTAGCGGGGGGTACAATGAGCAGTTCTTC
CASSQGASGGYNEQFF
>.|few|TRBV12-3/TRBV12-4|TRBJ2-2
TGTGCCAGCAGTTTAGTGGCCTACACCGGGGAGCTGTTTTTT
CASSLVAYTGELFF
>.|.|TRBV11-3|TRBJ2-7
TGTGCCAGCAGCTTAGATGGGGGGACAGCGCGCTACGAGCAGTACTTC
CASSLDGGTARYEQYF
>.|.|TRBV20-1|TRBJ1-5
TGCAGTGCTAGAACTTACGGCGGGGGCAATCAGCCCCAGCATTTT
CSARTYGGGNQPQHF
>TRBD2|.|TRBV10-3|TRBJ2-3
TGTGCCGTATCAGGGATGTCGACTAGCGCTAGCACAGATACGCAGTATTTT
CAVSGMSTSASTDTQYF
>.|.|TRBV2|TRBJ2-1
TGTGCCAGCAGTGTGTTGGGAGGCACCTACAATGAGCAGTTCTTC
CASSVLGGTYNEQFF